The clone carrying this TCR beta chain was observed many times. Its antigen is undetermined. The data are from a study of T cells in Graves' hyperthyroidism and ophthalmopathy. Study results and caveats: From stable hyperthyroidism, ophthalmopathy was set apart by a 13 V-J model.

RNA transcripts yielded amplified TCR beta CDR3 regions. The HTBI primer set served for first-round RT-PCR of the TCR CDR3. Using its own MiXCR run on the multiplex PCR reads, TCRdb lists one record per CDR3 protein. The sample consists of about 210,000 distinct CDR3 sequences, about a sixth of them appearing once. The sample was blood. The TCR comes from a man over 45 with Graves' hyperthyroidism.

This CDR3 is CASSSRGVGQETQYF. The CDR3 coding sequence is TGTGCCAGCAGTTCCAGAGGGGTGGGCCAAGAGACCCAGTACTTC. This chain connects TRBV28 to TRBJ2-5; either TRBD1 or TRBD2 may fit D (5 bases each). Germline V gene sequence: CDR1 MDHEN, CDR2 SYDVKM. Trimming cost V 4 bases and J 1 base, with 13 bases left between them. The CDR3 length is 15 residues.